This T cell receptor beta chain was found in a study of TIL therapy for anti-PD-1-resistant metastatic lung cancer. Overall study results and limits: Many TIL product clones were absent from baseline tumor, suggesting clonal contraction.

Time point in this sample: pre-treatment sample, taken before nivolumab and TIL therapy. Tumor tissue came from excised metastases, mostly pleural nodules or supraclavicular lymph nodes. Sequencing used immunoSEQ v3. The data were produced by immunoSEQ multiplex PCR, yet TCRdb's version contains in-frame clones alone and is incomplete. Among 9,100 or so clones listed, roughly 80% were seen once. V trimming: 5 bases; J trimming: 7 bases; junction bases outside the gene matches: 13. This CDR3 spans 15 amino acids. Germline CDR1 is SEHNR and CDR2 is FQNEAQ (reference sequence). This clone appeared a few times. Its antigen is not known.

The origin of this receptor is a person aged 25 to 85 with non-small cell lung cancer. Here the sequenced sample was tumor tissue, taken at baseline. The chain employs TRBV7-9 and TRBJ1-2; 7 nucleotides agree with TRBD1. The CDR3 reads CASSKWDSGSPGYTF. CDR3 DNA sequence: TGTGCCAGCAGCAAATGGGACAGCGGTTCGCCTGGCTACACCTTC.